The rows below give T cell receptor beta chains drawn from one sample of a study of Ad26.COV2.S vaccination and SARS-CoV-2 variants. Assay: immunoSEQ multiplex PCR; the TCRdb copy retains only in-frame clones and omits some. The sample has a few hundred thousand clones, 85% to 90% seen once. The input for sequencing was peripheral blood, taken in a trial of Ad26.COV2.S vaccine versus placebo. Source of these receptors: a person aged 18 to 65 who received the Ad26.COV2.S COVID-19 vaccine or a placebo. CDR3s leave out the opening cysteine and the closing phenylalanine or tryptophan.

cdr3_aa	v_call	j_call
ASNEGPGGGDIQY	TRBV19	TRBJ2-4
ASSHTGLYEQY	TRBV27	TRBJ2-7
ASRTPHSGANVLT	TRBV19	TRBJ2-6
ASSQDDSYTDTQY	TRBV4-3	TRBJ2-3
ASSPPRRGSYNEQF	TRBV4-1	TRBJ2-1
ASSQDGGQGTRGYT	TRBV4-3	TRBJ1-2
SAAGGLGRDTQY	TRBV29-1	TRBJ2-3
ASSPTGGAYNEQF	TRBV4-1	TRBJ2-1
SVGRASNYGYT	TRBV29-1	TRBJ1-2
ASSSRTGDDPHEQY	TRBV6-6	TRBJ2-7
ASSSGDRWAYSPLH	TRBV7-2	TRBJ1-6
ASPAGTGLSSYNSPLH	TRBV30	TRBJ1-6
ASSMDRGNTEAF	TRBV19	TRBJ1-1
ASSSRRIATRGGTNEKLF	TRBV7-8	TRBJ1-4
ASSLRLPGQGVSGGYT	TRBV6-6	TRBJ1-2
ASSLVTGPTEAF	TRBV5-1	TRBJ1-1
ASSQDPASGRSYNEQF	TRBV4-3	TRBJ2-1
ASEPVPSGTDTQY	TRBV9	TRBJ2-3
ASSTTTGGYEQY	TRBV27	TRBJ2-7
ASNVGGAYNEQF	TRBV7-9	TRBJ2-1